This note documents a single T cell receptor beta chain sequence. Its antigen remains unknown. These data belong to a study of beta chain features in type 1 diabetes. What was sequenced were expressed TCRB transcripts, since all of the isolated RNA had been reverse transcribed. The repertoire was sequenced with immunoSEQ multiplex PCR; TCRdb's copy has only in-frame clones and lacks some. The table lists hundreds of thousands of clones, around an eighth of them singletons, with 0.035% to 0.04% in the top ten. Findings of the study overall: Shortening that was moderate but significant affected the TCRB CDR3s of Type 1 diabetes patients in all four CD4+ subsets.

CDR1 and CDR2 (germline): KGHSH, LQKENI. After removal of 3 bases from V and 7 bases from J, the junction contained 5 bases not matched to a gene. There are 16 residues in the CDR3. Source material: naive CD4+ T cells from blood. This TCR came from a man younger than 30 with type 1 diabetes. The chain uses TRBV18 and TRBJ2-1; TRBD2 agrees at 14 bases. The CDR3: CASSPGRTSGGNEQFF. In DNA, the CDR3 is TGTGCCAGCTCACCCGGCCGGACTAGCGGGGGGAATGAGCAGTTCTTC.